This entry lists 9 T cell receptor beta chains sequenced from one sample in a study of T cell responses to AZD1222 COVID-19 vaccine. TCRdb's copy holds only in-frame clones and misses some; the assay was immunoSEQ multiplex PCR. The table has roughly 170,000 clones, approximately 86% seen once; the top ten hold approximately 0.49%. The sample consisted of peripheral blood, taken on day 0 of AZD1222 vaccination. Receptor source: an adult in good health.

The CDR3 DNA reads as TGTGCCAGCAGCCGGCCTCCGGGACAGGATAACTATGGCTACACCTTC. Translated: CASSRPPGQDNYGYTF. The rearrangement joins TRBV14 to TRBJ1-2; 8 bases are a match to TRBD1. The V gene end was trimmed by 4 bases and the J gene end by 1 base; junction bases not matched to a gene: 8. The CDR3 runs to 16 residues. Germline assignment: CDR1 SGHDN and CDR2 FVKESK.

This chain joins TRBV28 and TRBJ1-2, with D maybe TRBD1 (5 bases). Trimming removed 6 bases at V and 8 bases at J, with 22 bases between. Germline V gives CDR1 MDHEN, CDR2 SYDVKM. The CDR3 has 15 amino acids. In DNA form, the CDR3 reads TGTGCCAGCAGATTTGGGCCTTCTTCGGGACGAGGCTACACCTTC. It yields the protein CASRFGPSSGRGYTF.

The chain employs TRBV6-1 and TRBJ1-6; D possibly corresponds to TRBD1 (6 bases). Trimming shortened V by 3 bases and J by 0 bases, and 9 bases separated the two germline ends. Germline values: CDR1 MNHNS, CDR2 SASEGT. The CDR3 consists of 16 residues. CDR3 sequence reads: CASSEWGPSYNSPLHF. The CDR3 DNA reads as TGTGCCAGCAGTGAGTGGGGGCCCTCCTATAATTCACCCCTCCACTTT.

This rearrangement joins TRBV7-2 to TRBJ2-1; D might be TRBD2 (5 bases). The CDR3 totals 15 residues. V shed 1 base and J shed 4 bases, with 11 bases lying between them. Germline lookup yields CDR1 SGHTA and CDR2 FQGNSA. The CDR3 spells CASSLDGGPYNEQFF. The CDR3 DNA sequence: TGTGCCAGCAGCTTAGACGGCGGGCCTTACAATGAGCAGTTCTTC.

The CDR3 region has the DNA TGTGCCATCGCAGGGAACTATGGCTACACCTTC. Protein product: CAIAGNYGYTF. V and J are TRBV10-3 and TRBJ1-2; D might be TRBD1 (5 bases). Germline values: CDR1 ENHRY, CDR2 SYGVKD. Trimming took off 8 bases at V and 2 bases at J, with 6 bases between the two ends. This CDR3 comprises 11 residues.

The chain couples TRBV6-5 to TRBJ2-2, with TRBD1 identical over 9 bases. The CDR3 sequence is 15 residues long. Germline assignment: CDR1 MNHEY and CDR2 SVGAGI. V lost 5 bases to trimming and J lost 5 bases; unmatched junction nucleotides: 6. CDR3 sequence reads: CASSPRTGVTGELFF. CDR3 bases: TGTGCCAGCAGTCCTAGGACAGGGGTTACCGGGGAGCTGTTTTTT.

The genes are TRBV7-9 and TRBJ2-7; the match to TRBD2 covers 7 bases. This CDR3 has 15 residues. The ends lost 4 bases at V and 6 bases at J; junction bases unmatched: 12. The germline CDR1 and CDR2 sequences are SEHNR and FQNEAQ (reference sequence). The CDR3 DNA reads TGTGCCAGCAGCTATAGACAGATTCCGGGAGGCGAGCAGTACTTC. Its protein is CASSYRQIPGGEQYF.

The chain recombines TRBV4-2 with TRBJ1-4; D uncertain. The germline V gene encodes CDR1 LGHNA and CDR2 YNFKEQ. The CDR3 loop spans 16 amino acids. Trimming removed 3 bases from V and 7 bases from J, with 18 bases in between. The CDR3 bases are TGTGCCAGCAGCCACACTCAGGAGGGCATAAGTGAAAAACTGTTTTTT. It is translated as CASSHTQEGISEKLFF.

The rearrangement joins TRBV7-8 to TRBJ2-7, with 8 nucleotides matching TRBD2. V dropped 2 bases and J dropped 3; count of bases not matched to a gene: 6. The CDR3 totals 15 residues. Germline V gives CDR1 SGHVS, CDR2 FQNEAQ. CDR3 sequence (DNA): TGTGCCAGCAGCTTACGGGGGGGAACCGACTACGAGCAGTACTTC. It translates to CASSLRGGTDYEQYF.